Sequencing of this TCR beta chain was carried out in a study of blood T cell repertoires in COVID-19. V trimming: 4 bases; J trimming: 6 bases; junction bases outside the gene matches: 7. Looked up from germline, CDR1 is SGHRS and CDR2 is YFSETQ. The CDR3 totals 13 residues. The data were produced by immunoSEQ multiplex PCR, yet TCRdb's version contains in-frame clones alone and is incomplete. The sample has 200,000 to 250,000 clones; about 80% are singletons. Sequenced sample: peripheral blood. This TCR was recovered from a woman in her 50s with acute or convalescent COVID-19. The chain employs TRBV5-1 and TRBJ2-7; 7 bases are a match to TRBD1. CDR3 bases: TGCGCCAGCAGCCAAACCCCAGGGGGCGAGCAGTACTTC. This sequence encodes CASSQTPGGEQYF.